These 8 T cell receptor beta chains came from one sample sequenced in a study of shared clonotypes between healthy human individuals. Measured with immunoSEQ multiplex PCR; TCRdb has only the in-frame clones, and not every one. The sample carries a few million clones, 85% to 95% recorded once. The sequenced sample was naive CD4+ T cells sorted from blood. Described subset: CD45RA+ positively selected. The origin of the receptors is a man younger than 35 in good health.

The chain couples TRBV27 to TRBJ2-7; no definite D call. The germline V gene encodes CDR1 MNHEY and CDR2 SMNVEV (reference sequence). The length of the CDR3 is 15 residues. V gave up 5 bases and J gave up 0 bases, with 14 bases separating them. The DNA of the CDR3 is TGTGCCAGCAGTGCCCCCGGTGCGAGCTCCTACGAGCAGTACTTC. Residues: CASSAPGASSYEQYF.

The J gene is TRBJ2-1, the V gene TRBV27; 11 nucleotides match TRBD2. Trimming at V came to 3 bases and at J to 8 bases, leaving 6 bases not matched to a gene. CDR3 length: 15 residues. CDR1 and CDR2 from the germline V gene are MNHEY and SMNVEV (reference sequence). CDR3 sequence reads: CASSFSLAGVDEQFF. The CDR3 nucleotides read TGTGCCAGCAGTTTCTCACTAGCGGGAGTAGATGAGCAGTTCTTC.

The chain couples TRBV29-1 to TRBJ2-1, with 10 nucleotides matching TRBD2. CDR3 length: 13 amino acids. The germline gives CDR1 SQVTM, CDR2 ANQGSEA. Germline trimming cut 3 bases from V and 8 bases from J; bases unmatched to any gene: 4. The CDR3 nucleotides read TGCAGCGTTGACCAGCGGGAGGGCCATGAGCAGTTCTTC. This encodes CSVDQREGHEQFF.

The chain couples TRBV5-1 to TRBJ1-3; perhaps TRBD1 as D (5 bases). The CDR3 covers 14 residues. Germline CDR1 reads SGHRS; CDR2 reads YFSETQ. Trimming pared 7 bases from V and 0 bases from J, leaving 11 bases between. In DNA, the CDR3 is TGCGCCAGCGCTGGGACGGCCTCTGGAAACACCATATATTTT. Amino acid sequence: CASAGTASGNTIYF.

This clone was observed once. The V and J genes are TRBV6-1 and TRBJ1-2, with 7 bases aligning to TRBD1. The CDR3 spans 15 residues. Per the germline V gene, CDR1 is MNHNS and CDR2 is SASEGT. V lost 6 bases, J lost 4 bases, and 11 bases stayed unmatched. In DNA form, the CDR3 reads TGTGCCAGCAGCGAGAAAAGACAGGGAATCTATGGCTACACCTTC. It specifies CASSEKRQGIYGYTF.

V is TRBV9 and J is TRBJ2-7; D is unclear. Trimming pared 4 bases from V and 2 bases from J, leaving 19 bases between. The germline CDR1 and CDR2 sequences are SGDLS and YYNGEE. The CDR3 has 16 amino acids. CDR3 sequence: CASSWSEVYTPYEQYF. For the CDR3, the DNA is TGTGCCAGCAGCTGGAGCGAGGTCTACACCCCCTACGAGCAGTACTTC.

Remarks on this clone: The same CDR3 arises from other DNA sequences in this sample as well. V and J are TRBV5-1 and TRBJ2-3; TRBD2 matches 11 bases. CDR1 is SGHRS and CDR2 is YFSETQ in the germline V gene. The junction had 3 bases not matched to a gene; V was cut back by 3 bases and J by 0 bases. CDR3 length: 16 amino acids. CDR3 in DNA: TGCGCCAGCAGCTGGGGGACTAGCGGAAGCACAGATACGCAGTATTTT. This encodes CASSWGTSGSTDTQYF.

The gene calls are TRBV5-6 and TRBJ2-2, with no clear D. This CDR3 is 14 amino acids long. Trimming cost V 5 bases and J 6 bases, with 14 bases left between them. Germline assignment: CDR1 SGHDT and CDR2 YYEEEE. The CDR3 nucleotides are TGTGCCAGCAGAGGATTGGCGAGCGCCGGGGAGCTGTTTTTT. Amino acids: CASRGLASAGELFF.